This T cell receptor beta chain stems from a study of T cell repertoires and HLA-DP antigens (dated by TCRdb to between 2018 and 2020). In the study overall: The study used an in vitro model of CD4+ T cell alloreactivity in which transduced HeLa cells presented allogeneic HLA-DP. Compared with self, one alloantigen differed at one amino acid in the peptide-binding groove and the other differed at under 13, modelling structurally similar versus dissimilar alloantigens. The three donors, two male and one female, ranged from the 18-to-29 to the 60-to-69 age band. An average DNA input of roughly 200 ng was used for sorted CD137+CD4+ samples, compared with roughly 1,300 ng for pre-culture CD4+ samples. Study-wide findings and limitations: Sorted CD137+ cells showed similar clonality against both alloantigens (roughly 0.4), much higher than the clonality of pre-culture samples (around 0.04). Limitations included only a few donors, a non-physiological HeLa antigen-presenting system, and the use of total CD4+ responder cells. Clones undetected before culture had an average cumulative frequency of approximately 37% against one allele and over 45% against the other. Naive and memory CD4+ repertoires were not analysed separately.

Untouched CD4+ T cells were isolated from Ficoll-separated PBMC by magnetic bead negative selection, reaching an average purity of roughly 98%. Magnetic beads were used to isolate untouched CD4+ T cells from Ficoll-separated PBMC, giving about 97.7% purity with negligible CD8+ contamination. Donors were three healthy blood donors whose buffy coats supplied peripheral blood mononuclear cells. Each of the three donors was CMV seronegative. The DNeasy Blood & Tissue Kit was used to extract genomic DNA. TCRB sequencing was performed on genomic DNA from sorted CD137+CD4+ cells and pre-culture CD4+ baseline samples from each subject. The immunoSEQ multiplex PCR, with forward primers for 54 TRBV segments and reverse primers for 13 TRBJ segments, was used to amplify TCRB CDR3 regions. Deep resolution, with a target of 190,000 or so T cell genomes, was applied to the sequencing of pre-culture CD4+ samples. Sequencing of the amplicons on an Illumina HiSeq System generated 87 bp reads spanning the CDR3. On the authors' methods: PCR and sequencing errors in the reads were corrected, and CDR3 regions were defined by aligning to IMGT reference sequences. Synthetic template pools were used to estimate counts of templates and unique rearrangements. Clonality was computed as 1 minus Pielou's evenness. The Daley-Smith estimator was used to estimate richness. Morisita's index served as the measure of repertoire overlap. Clones found in cultured samples but undetected in the pre-culture repertoire of the corresponding donor were defined as low-abundance clones. Entries here come from immuneACCESS through TCRdb and include only in-frame sequences with V and J called. Some clones fail to appear in such tables; in the studies checked, an unresolved V gene covers under half of the shortfall, and the cause of the remainder is unknown. V and J calls and clone size are those listed in that table; D and trimming were worked out from the DNA. The sample has around 90,000 clones on record, around nine tenths of them singletons. The ten top clones hold 1.5% to 2% of the sample.

The CDR3 holds 15 amino acids from the cysteine to the phenylalanine. Of the read, only the CDR3 DNA is kept; its 45 bases are in frame from base 1. Trimming takes 2 bases from V and 7 bases from J, and the germline ends sit 17 bases apart. From the germline V gene, CDR1 is WSHSY and CDR2 is SAAADI. Comments on this clone: It lacks a known antigen. Base qualities are missing; no much larger clone stands one base away.

Sequenced sample: CD4+ T cells from PBMCs. The chain was built from TRBV10-2 and TRBJ2-5; no confident D gene assignment can be made. The clonotype comes from a man aged 45-60 years in good health and CMV-seronegative. CDR3 loop: CASSEVVGDGGTQYF. The DNA sequence follows: TGCGCCAGCAGTGAGGTCGTCGGAGATGGTGGGACCCAGTACTTC.